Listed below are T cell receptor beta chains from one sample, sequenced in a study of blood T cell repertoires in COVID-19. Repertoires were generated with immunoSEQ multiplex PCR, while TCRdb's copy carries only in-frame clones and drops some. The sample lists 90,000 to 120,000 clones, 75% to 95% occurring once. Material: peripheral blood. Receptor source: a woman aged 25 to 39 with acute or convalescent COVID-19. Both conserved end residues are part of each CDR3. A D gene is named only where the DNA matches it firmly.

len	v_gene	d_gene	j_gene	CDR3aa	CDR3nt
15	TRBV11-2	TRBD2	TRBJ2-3	CASSFGYAGANTQYF	TGTGCCAGCAGCTTTGGGTACGCGGGAGCTAATACGCAGTATTTT
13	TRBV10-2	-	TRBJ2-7	CASTAGEVTEQYF	TGCGCCAGCACAGCCGGGGAAGTGACGGAGCAGTACTTC
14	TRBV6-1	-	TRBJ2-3	CASSELGWANTQYF	TGTGCCAGCAGTGAGTTAGGTTGGGCTAATACGCAGTATTTT
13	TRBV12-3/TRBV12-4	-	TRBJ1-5	CASRQNSNQPQHF	TGTGCCAGCAGACAGAATAGCAATCAGCCCCAGCATTTT
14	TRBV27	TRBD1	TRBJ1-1	CASSSTGGRTEAFF	TGTGCCAGCAGCTCCACAGGGGGCAGGACTGAAGCTTTCTTT
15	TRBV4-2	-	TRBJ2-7	CASSQAPGNGDEQYF	TGTGCCAGCAGCCAAGCCCCAGGGAATGGCGACGAGCAGTACTTC
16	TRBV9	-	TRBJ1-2	CASSVVGEAPNYGYTF	TGTGCCAGCAGCGTAGTCGGGGAGGCCCCTAACTATGGCTACACCTTC
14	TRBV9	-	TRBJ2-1	CASSVVSSYNEQFF	TGTGCCAGCAGCGTAGTGAGCTCCTACAATGAGCAGTTCTTC
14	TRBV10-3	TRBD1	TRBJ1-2	CAISESQGTGGYTF	TGTGCCATCAGTGAGTCTCAGGGGACAGGCGGCTACACCTTC
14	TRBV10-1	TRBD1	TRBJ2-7	CASSPRQGSYEQYF	TGCGCCAGCAGTCCGCGACAGGGATCCTACGAGCAGTACTTC
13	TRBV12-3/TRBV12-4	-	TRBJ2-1	CASSERAYNEQFF	TGTGCCAGCAGCGAGCGGGCGTACAATGAGCAGTTCTTC
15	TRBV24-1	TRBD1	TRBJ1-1	CATSDPGTGGTEAFF	TGTGCCACCAGTGATCCAGGGACAGGTGGAACTGAAGCTTTCTTT
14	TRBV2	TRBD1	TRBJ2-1	CASRETGIGGEQFF	TGTGCCAGCAGGGAGACAGGGATCGGCGGTGAGCAGTTCTTC
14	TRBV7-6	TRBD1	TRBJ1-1	CASSPGGQGTEAFF	TGTGCCAGCAGCCCAGGGGGCCAGGGGACTGAAGCTTTCTTT
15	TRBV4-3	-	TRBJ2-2	CASSLVFGSPGELFF	TGCGCCAGCAGCCTCGTTTTCGGGAGTCCCGGGGAGCTGTTTTTT
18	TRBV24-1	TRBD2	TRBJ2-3	CATSDLRGLAQGTDTQYF	TGTGCCACCAGTGATTTAAGGGGACTAGCACAGGGGACAGATACGCAGTATTTT